The text below deals with one TCR beta chain. Its specificity is unknown. The data were taken from a study of blood T cells in healthy people across ages. A second about 7 to 11 cycle PCR used barcoded and J-beta primers. Each cDNA molecule was tagged by a template-switch adaptor that had 12 random nucleotides. TCRdb analysed the 5' RACE reads with MiXCR anew, one entry per CDR3 protein. This sample yields 700,000 to 900,000 distinct CDR3 sequences, of which about 55% are seen a single time; around 41% belongs to the top ten. Overall study results and limits: Observed TCR beta diversity showed a strong correlation with the percentage of naive T cells as measured by flow cytometry. Age brought a roughly linear fall in TCR beta diversity measured per million T cells.

The TCR sequence derives from a man aged 80 or over in good health. The sample was blood.

CDR3 bases: TGCAGCGCCGGATCTCGGGGGAATGAGCAGTTCTTC. Translation: CSAGSRGNEQFF. The rearrangement links TRBV29-1 to TRBJ2-1; a possible D gene is TRBD2 (6 bases). Germline CDR1 SQVTM, CDR2 ANQGSEA. Trimming left V 7 bases short and J 7 bases short, with 14 bases between. The CDR3 is 12 amino acids.